Following are 2 T cell receptor beta chains from one sample sequenced in a study of CD8 T cell repertoires and HIV-1 epitope variants. Assay: immunoSEQ multiplex PCR; the TCRdb copy retains only in-frame clones and omits some. This sample has about 2,900 clones, with around 73% found just once. Which antigens these TCRs recognize remains unknown. Sequencing used cultured CD8+ T cells derived from PBMCs. These receptors originate from a male donor with HIV.

V is TRBV10-3 and J is TRBJ1-1; maybe TRBD1 (5 bases). Trimming stripped 0 bases from V and 0 bases from J, with 20 bases between. The germline CDR1 and CDR2 sequences are ENHRY and SYGVKD. There are 19 residues in the CDR3. The CDR3 loop is CAISESGPGEGRMNTEAFF. CDR3 sequence (DNA): TGTGCCATCAGTGAGTCAGGACCTGGGGAGGGGCGGATGAACACTGAAGCTTTCTTT.

This clone was recorded a few times. This rearrangement joins TRBV28 to TRBJ2-5; D gene uncertain. Trimming took 4 bases from V and 0 from J, leaving 12 bases between them. This CDR3 has 15 residues. The germline CDR1 and CDR2 sequences are MDHEN and SYDVKM. The CDR3 loop reads CASSSVDRDQETQYF. In nucleotides, the CDR3 is TGTGCCAGCAGTTCCGTCGACCGAGACCAAGAGACCCAGTACTTC. The full variable domain, in which reference TRBV28 and TRBJ2-5 provide the parts outside the CDR3, is DVKVTQSSRYLVKRTGEKVFLECVQDMDHENMFWYRQDPGLGLRLIYFSYDVKMKEKGDIPEGYSVSREKKERFSLILESASTNQTSMYLCASSSVDRDQETQYFGPGTRLLVL.